The entry that follows covers one T cell receptor (beta chain) sequence. This record comes from a study of glioma-infiltrating T cells. Using RNA template, CDR3s of TCR alpha and beta were amplified with iRepertoire arm-PCR. MiXCR, applied by TCRdb to the multiplex PCR reads, yields one record per CDR3 protein. The sample lists roughly 350,000 distinct CDR3 sequences, roughly two fifths occurring once. This TCR was recovered from a human donor with low-grade glioma or glioblastoma, undergoing nonglioma brain surgery, or in good health (not recorded which). Sequenced sample: glioma tissue, nonneoplastic brain tissue, or PBMCs (not recorded which).

For the CDR3, the DNA is TGTGCCAGCAGCCCGGGACTAGCCGTCTACTCAGGGTTCTTC. The encoded protein is CASSPGLAVYSGFF. This sequence joins TRBV7-2 and TRBJ2-1; 9 bases agree with TRBD2. CDR1 is SGHTA and CDR2 is FQGNSA in the germline V gene. The CDR3 runs 14 residues. V lost 5 bases to trimming and J lost 15 bases; unmatched junction nucleotides: 14.